This is a list of T cell receptor beta chains from one sample in a study of blood T cell repertoires in COVID-19. Data came from immunoSEQ multiplex PCR; TCRdb stores just in-frame clones and leaves some out. Here the sample spans about 58,000 clones, about 85% being singletons. The sequenced sample was peripheral blood. The receptors originated from a man aged 40-50 years with active COVID-19. Each CDR3 is given without its conserved first and last residue. Fields, in order: J gene, V gene, CDR3 protein.

TRBJ1-1 | TRBV28 | ASSLVFSEAF
TRBJ2-7 | TRBV5-4 | ASSSTGSHYEQY
TRBJ1-1 | TRBV18 | ASSPYDQGVNTEAF
TRBJ1-4 | TRBV30 | AWSDSAGDEKLF
TRBJ2-3 | TRBV30 | AWSRGPDTQY
TRBJ2-1 | TRBV18 | ASSPFQGNEQF
TRBJ1-2 | TRBV3-1/TRBV3-2 | ASSNAGGESGGYT
TRBJ2-7 | TRBV7-9 | ASSLARGGTY
TRBJ1-1 | TRBV5-4 | ASSQPRQSWTEAF
TRBJ2-2 | TRBV2 | ASTNGRPGTGELF
TRBJ2-7 | TRBV20-1 | SASRTSGLSYEQY
TRBJ2-3 | TRBV29-1 | SVDQGYRTDTQY
TRBJ2-2 | TRBV7-3 | ASSNSGSSRYTGELF
TRBJ2-3 | TRBV6-2/TRBV6-3 | ASSSTSGITDTQY
TRBJ2-5 | TRBV3-1/TRBV3-2 | ASSQVGQGETQY
TRBJ2-3 | TRBV9 | ASSVGLAESTDTQY
TRBJ1-5 | TRBV19 | ASQYGQGRDSNQPQH
TRBJ2-3 | TRBV28 | ASSFGLESTDTQY
TRBJ1-4 | TRBV7-9 | ASSLGDSPNEKLF
TRBJ1-3 | TRBV6-5 | ASEFRGPGNTIY
TRBJ1-4 | TRBV2 | ASRSDRGEKLF
TRBJ1-6 | TRBV5-1 | ASSLRTGSRDSPLH
TRBJ2-2 | TRBV19 | ATEGQGRGTGELF
TRBJ2-7 | TRBV5-6 | ASSSVSGTRTYSYEQY
TRBJ2-7 | TRBV5-6 | ASSLDRGAGEQY
TRBJ2-1 | TRBV9 | ASSVVGLAGGYNEQF
TRBJ2-3 | TRBV3-1/TRBV3-2 | ASRTTMSRSTDTQY
TRBJ2-7 | TRBV6-6 | ASSYVRQTGYEQY
TRBJ2-6 | TRBV19 | ASETYRSGANVLT
TRBJ1-6 | TRBV2 | ASSDGPGYNSPLH
TRBJ2-7 | TRBV28 | ASSLWGDRDEQY
TRBJ2-3 | TRBV5-1 | ASSLAGVGTDTQY
TRBJ1-2 | TRBV11-1 | ASSHTTARYGYT
TRBJ2-7 | TRBV20-1 | SALAIYEQY
TRBJ2-3 | TRBV11-1 | ASSLRDRGVGDTQY
TRBJ1-4 | TRBV28 | ASSQDRGKKLF
TRBJ1-2 | TRBV19 | ASSQQGGYGYFID
TRBJ1-6 | TRBV3-1/TRBV3-2 | ASSQDFGTSSYNSPLH
TRBJ2-3 | TRBV7-2 | ASSFRTSGMSDTQY
TRBJ1-1 | TRBV6-5 | ASGGGGGDTEAF
TRBJ2-5 | TRBV19 | ASSSDRNLQETQY
TRBJ2-7 | TRBV28 | ASRSSSGRRYEQY
TRBJ2-3 | TRBV28 | ASPPTALASTDTQY
TRBJ1-1 | TRBV12-3/TRBV12-4 | ASSFMNTEAF
TRBJ2-5 | TRBV28 | ASSPKTGQETQY